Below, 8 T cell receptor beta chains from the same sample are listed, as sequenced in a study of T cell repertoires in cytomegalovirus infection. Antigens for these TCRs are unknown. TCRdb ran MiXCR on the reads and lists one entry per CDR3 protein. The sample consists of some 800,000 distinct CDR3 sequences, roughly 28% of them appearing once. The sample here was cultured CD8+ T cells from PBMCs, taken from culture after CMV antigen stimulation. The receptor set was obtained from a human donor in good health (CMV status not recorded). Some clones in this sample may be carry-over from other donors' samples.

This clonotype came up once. The DNA for the CDR3 is TGTGCCAGCAGTCCCGGGACAGACCCAACCCCGTCCCAAGAGACCCAGTACTTC. This translates into CASSPGTDPTPSQETQYF. The rearrangement links TRBV27 to TRBJ2-5; TRBD1 matches 7 bases. Germline assignment: CDR1 MNHEY and CDR2 SMNVEV (reference sequence). The CDR3 is 18 residues long. Trimming cost V 5 bases and J 1 base; bases outside gene matches: 16.

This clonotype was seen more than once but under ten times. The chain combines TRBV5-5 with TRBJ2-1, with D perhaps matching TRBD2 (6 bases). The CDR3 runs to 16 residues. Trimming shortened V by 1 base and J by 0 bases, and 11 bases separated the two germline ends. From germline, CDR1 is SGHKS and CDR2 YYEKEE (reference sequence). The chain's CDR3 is CASSLWGVPSYNEQFF. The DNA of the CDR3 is TGTGCCAGCAGCTTGTGGGGGGTACCCTCCTACAATGAGCAGTTCTTC.

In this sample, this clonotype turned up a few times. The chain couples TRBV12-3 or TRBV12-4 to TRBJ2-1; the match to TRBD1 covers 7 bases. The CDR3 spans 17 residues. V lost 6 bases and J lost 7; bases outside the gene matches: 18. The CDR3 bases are TGTGCCAGCAGCCCACAGGGGCCAGACGACCGGACGAATGAGCAGTTCTTC. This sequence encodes CASSPQGPDDRTNEQFF.

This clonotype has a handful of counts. As DNA, the CDR3 is TGTGCCAGCAGCCGTGGTGAAGGGAACACTGAAGCTTTCTTT. Translating gives CASSRGEGNTEAFF. This rearrangement joins TRBV12-3 or TRBV12-4 to TRBJ1-1; D is unresolved. The CDR3 runs 14 residues. The ends were cut back, 6 bases at V and 1 base at J, with 12 bases in the middle.

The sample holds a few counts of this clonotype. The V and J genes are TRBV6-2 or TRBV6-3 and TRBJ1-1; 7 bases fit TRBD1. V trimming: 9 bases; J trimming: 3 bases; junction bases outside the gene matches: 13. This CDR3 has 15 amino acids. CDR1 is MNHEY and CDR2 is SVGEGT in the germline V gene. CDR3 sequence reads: CASSSPRGPDTEAFF. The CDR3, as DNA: TGTGCCAGTTCGTCACCTAGGGGGCCGGACACTGAAGCTTTCTTT.

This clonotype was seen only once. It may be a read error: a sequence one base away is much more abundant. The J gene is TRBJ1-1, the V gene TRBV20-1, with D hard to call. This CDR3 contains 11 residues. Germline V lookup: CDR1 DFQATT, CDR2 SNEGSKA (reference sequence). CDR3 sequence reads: CGGIMNTEAFF. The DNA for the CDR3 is TGCGGTGGAATCATGAACACTGAAGCTTTCTTT.

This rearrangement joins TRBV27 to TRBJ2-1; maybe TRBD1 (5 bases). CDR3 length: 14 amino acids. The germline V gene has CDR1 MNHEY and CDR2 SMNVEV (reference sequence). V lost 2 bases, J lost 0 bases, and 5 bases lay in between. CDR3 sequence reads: CASSLGASYNEQFF. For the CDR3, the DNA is TGTGCCAGCAGTTTAGGGGCCTCCTACAATGAGCAGTTCTTC.

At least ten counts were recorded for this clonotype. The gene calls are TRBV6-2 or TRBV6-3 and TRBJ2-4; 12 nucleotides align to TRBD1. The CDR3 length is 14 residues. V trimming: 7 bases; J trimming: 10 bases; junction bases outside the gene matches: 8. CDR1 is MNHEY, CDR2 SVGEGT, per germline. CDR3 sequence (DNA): TGTGCCAGCACGTCGGGACAGGGGGCTGGTATTCAGTACTTC. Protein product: CASTSGQGAGIQYF.